These T cell receptor beta chains were read from a single sample in a study of shared clonotypes between healthy human individuals. Using immunoSEQ multiplex PCR, the repertoire was profiled, and TCRdb retains in-frame clones only, with some absent. The sample includes some 2.4 million clones, roughly 93% of them seen just once. The sequenced material came from naive CD4+ T cells from PBMCs. All receptors come from a man in his late teens or twenties in good health. Some clones in this sample may be carry-over from other donors' samples. CDR3s include the opening cysteine and the closing phenylalanine or tryptophan.

v_gene: TRBV18; j_gene: TRBJ2-7; CDR3aa: CASSPVDRSLYEQYF
v_gene: TRBV6-1; j_gene: TRBJ1-3; CDR3aa: CASGRTPRGGNTIYF
v_gene: TRBV25-1; j_gene: TRBJ1-5; CDR3aa: CASSGQGWDQPQHF
v_gene: TRBV7-3; j_gene: TRBJ2-2; CDR3aa: CASSLIYTGELFF
v_gene: TRBV28; j_gene: TRBJ2-7; CDR3aa: CASSPMDIRGIYEQYF
v_gene: TRBV30; j_gene: TRBJ1-1; CDR3aa: CAWSIIAMNTEAFF
v_gene: TRBV6-1; j_gene: TRBJ2-7; CDR3aa: CASRASVSYEQYF
v_gene: TRBV19; j_gene: TRBJ2-5; CDR3aa: CASSPRLAGEETQYF
v_gene: TRBV6-1; j_gene: TRBJ2-7; CDR3aa: CASSKVPPGEQYF
v_gene: TRBV5-1; j_gene: TRBJ2-2; CDR3aa: CATRGGEPTGELFF
v_gene: TRBV18; j_gene: TRBJ1-2; CDR3aa: CASSPVSGGENYGYTF
v_gene: TRBV10-3; j_gene: TRBJ2-2; CDR3aa: CAISPSNGELFF
v_gene: TRBV27; j_gene: TRBJ1-5; CDR3aa: CASRDRVNQPQHF
v_gene: TRBV2; j_gene: TRBJ2-1; CDR3aa: CASSEYGQGAYNEQFF
v_gene: TRBV19; j_gene: TRBJ1-5; CDR3aa: CASSRYDPNQPQHF
v_gene: TRBV7-3; j_gene: TRBJ1-1; CDR3aa: CASSLLGQNTEAFF
v_gene: TRBV18; j_gene: TRBJ2-7; CDR3aa: CASSPRVSYEQYF
v_gene: TRBV28; j_gene: TRBJ2-5; CDR3aa: CASSSPGAGSQYF
v_gene: TRBV5-1; j_gene: TRBJ2-3; CDR3aa: CASSHPSGSTDTQYF
v_gene: TRBV5-1; j_gene: NA; CDR3aa: CASSLYRDGYEQYF
v_gene: TRBV5-1; j_gene: TRBJ2-1; CDR3aa: CASSFPIAGVTDEQFF
v_gene: TRBV5-4; j_gene: TRBJ1-2; CDR3aa: CASSLEAGVGYTF
v_gene: TRBV29-1; j_gene: TRBJ1-2; CDR3aa: CSVALFRGYGYTF